The rows below give T cell receptor beta chains drawn from one sample of a study of blood T cell repertoires in COVID-19. The table came from immunoSEQ multiplex PCR; TCRdb's copy has only in-frame clones and leaves some out. The table records fewer than 600,000 clones, roughly 88% of them present only once. The specimen was PBMCs or T cells enriched from blood (not recorded which). All receptors derive from a woman aged 40 to 50 who had recovered from COVID-19. CDR3s leave out the opening cysteine and the closing phenylalanine or tryptophan. Size is omitted from some rows. Given values are once, few, many or a class for expanded clones.

V gene,clone size,J gene,CDR3 protein
TRBV10-3,.,TRBJ2-7,AISTAGEGEQY
TRBV4-3,.,TRBJ2-6,ASSQDLTGWASGANVLT
TRBV3-1/TRBV3-2,.,TRBJ2-1,ASSRPGAGVFYEQF
TRBV7-9,.,TRBJ1-5,ASSLDGQGIGQPQH
TRBV3-1/TRBV3-2,.,TRBJ1-5,ASSQDSLSNQPQH
TRBV6-2/TRBV6-3,.,TRBJ1-2,ASSYPIWTGGYGYT
TRBV18,once,TRBJ1-1,ASSPAGRPNTEAF
TRBV7-9,many,TRBJ2-5,ASSKGQGTPGEETQY
TRBV19,.,TRBJ1-2,ASSIEQTTFYGYT
TRBV2,.,TRBJ2-7,ASSEATGQTYEQY
TRBV5-1,.,TRBJ2-7,ASSLEPSGESYEQY
TRBV25-1,.,TRBJ2-3,ASSKEAGGFLSDTQY